These T cell receptor beta chains were read from a single sample in a study of shared clonotypes between healthy human individuals. Some clones are missing from TCRdb's copy, which holds only in-frame ones; the method was immunoSEQ multiplex PCR. The profile covers about 2 million clones, with approximately 95% appearing a single time and roughly 0.13% taken by the ten largest. The sequenced sample consisted of naive CD4+ T cells sorted from blood. Receptors were obtained from a man between 18 and 29 years old in good health. The conserved cysteine and the conserved F or W are not part of the CDR3 here. Fields, in order: J gene, V gene, CDR3 protein.

J gene: TRBJ2-3
V gene: TRBV5-1
CDR3 protein: ASSLGTERDTQY

J gene: TRBJ2-7
V gene: TRBV11-2
CDR3 protein: ASSLVPQGAYEQY

J gene: TRBJ1-2
V gene: TRBV7-9
CDR3 protein: ASSPSARNWGYT

J gene: TRBJ2-7
V gene: TRBV5-1
CDR3 protein: ASSLARGWTYEQY

J gene: TRBJ2-7
V gene: TRBV4-3
CDR3 protein: ASSQEPGLPYEQY

J gene: -
V gene: TRBV2
CDR3 protein: ASNKAPYEQY

J gene: TRBJ1-2
V gene: TRBV2
CDR3 protein: ASSIADRRSNYGYT

J gene: TRBJ1-3
V gene: TRBV28
CDR3 protein: AVGGDINSGNTIY

J gene: TRBJ2-1
V gene: TRBV7-9
CDR3 protein: ASSLGYPSGGPYNEQF

J gene: TRBJ2-2
V gene: TRBV7-9
CDR3 protein: ASRRHGVYTGELF

J gene: TRBJ2-3
V gene: TRBV4-2
CDR3 protein: ASSQDSGRLVYTDTQY

J gene: TRBJ2-7
V gene: TRBV10-3
CDR3 protein: AISVLSRTGRHEQY

J gene: TRBJ2-4
V gene: TRBV5-1
CDR3 protein: ASSLGAGQGSKNIQY

J gene: TRBJ2-4
V gene: TRBV7-9
CDR3 protein: ASRPRNTLAKNIQY

J gene: TRBJ2-7
V gene: TRBV6-5
CDR3 protein: ASSLGPTYEQY

J gene: TRBJ2-6
V gene: TRBV10-3
CDR3 protein: ATNDRDRGPGANVLT

J gene: TRBJ1-4
V gene: TRBV7-9
CDR3 protein: ASSLGSGAYATNEKLF

J gene: TRBJ1-5
V gene: TRBV27
CDR3 protein: ASSTGYSNQPQH

J gene: TRBJ2-7
V gene: TRBV10-3
CDR3 protein: ATLPRTGESYEQY

J gene: TRBJ1-4
V gene: TRBV11-2
CDR3 protein: ASSLRELSEKLF

J gene: TRBJ2-1
V gene: TRBV4-3
CDR3 protein: ASSQVGGGSLAYEQF

J gene: TRBJ2-3
V gene: TRBV5-1
CDR3 protein: ASLREGGTDTQY

J gene: -
V gene: TRBV4-1
CDR3 protein: ASSQTGTSYEQY

J gene: TRBJ2-7
V gene: TRBV12-5
CDR3 protein: ASGFERHSKSSYEQY

J gene: TRBJ2-1
V gene: TRBV6-5
CDR3 protein: ASSYSLAGVENEQF

J gene: TRBJ1-5
V gene: TRBV18
CDR3 protein: ASSSGQDNQPQH

J gene: TRBJ2-3
V gene: TRBV5-4
CDR3 protein: ASSSTSTTDTQY

J gene: TRBJ2-5
V gene: TRBV9
CDR3 protein: ASSVLAESQETQY

J gene: TRBJ1-1
V gene: TRBV11-3
CDR3 protein: ASSQSRDRGARDF

J gene: TRBJ2-7
V gene: TRBV27
CDR3 protein: ASSEGGSYEQY

J gene: TRBJ1-2
V gene: TRBV5-6
CDR3 protein: ASSLAGTGDLDYGYT

J gene: TRBJ2-7
V gene: TRBV9
CDR3 protein: ASSSRTGAEQY

J gene: TRBJ2-5
V gene: TRBV2
CDR3 protein: ASIDRSQETQY

J gene: TRBJ2-7
V gene: TRBV10-3
CDR3 protein: AISDNPGLILVQY

J gene: TRBJ1-2
V gene: TRBV28
CDR3 protein: ASSRYVGNYGYT

J gene: TRBJ1-4
V gene: TRBV2
CDR3 protein: ASSDGSNEKLF

J gene: TRBJ2-3
V gene: TRBV30
CDR3 protein: AGSGTDTQY

J gene: TRBJ2-7
V gene: TRBV18
CDR3 protein: ASSPPSSGTWEQY

J gene: TRBJ2-3
V gene: TRBV10-3
CDR3 protein: AISLAGGRDTQY

J gene: TRBJ1-4
V gene: TRBV2
CDR3 protein: ASIGRTPMNEKLF

J gene: TRBJ2-7
V gene: TRBV7-2
CDR3 protein: ASSLAWPLPSYEQY

J gene: TRBJ1-2
V gene: TRBV9
CDR3 protein: ASNPGGDSTNYGHT

J gene: TRBJ1-2
V gene: TRBV7-2
CDR3 protein: ASSFGTNYGYT

J gene: TRBJ1-1
V gene: TRBV28
CDR3 protein: ASSFPLGTAF

J gene: TRBJ2-3
V gene: TRBV11-3
CDR3 protein: ASSLGTLDTQY

J gene: TRBJ1-2
V gene: TRBV28
CDR3 protein: ASSLSGDDYGYT

J gene: TRBJ1-1
V gene: TRBV2
CDR3 protein: ASSESTVGEAF

J gene: TRBJ1-1
V gene: TRBV29-1
CDR3 protein: SVTGITLGTEAF

J gene: TRBJ1-6
V gene: TRBV14
CDR3 protein: ASSQERGNSPLH

J gene: TRBJ2-3
V gene: TRBV5-4
CDR3 protein: ASSSVTRSTDTQY

J gene: TRBJ2-7
V gene: TRBV28
CDR3 protein: ASKPGTAREQY

J gene: TRBJ1-1
V gene: TRBV6-5
CDR3 protein: ASSTSDRGNTEAF

J gene: TRBJ2-3
V gene: TRBV5-1
CDR3 protein: ASSLLATSFSSTDTQY

J gene: TRBJ2-7
V gene: TRBV6-5
CDR3 protein: ASSRTSGTYEQY

J gene: TRBJ2-2
V gene: TRBV28
CDR3 protein: ASSTGGPSTGELF

J gene: TRBJ1-3
V gene: TRBV18
CDR3 protein: ASSSLDSGNTIY

J gene: TRBJ1-1
V gene: TRBV6-5
CDR3 protein: ASSSGTGKVEAF

J gene: TRBJ2-7
V gene: TRBV7-2
CDR3 protein: ASSLALAASYEQY

J gene: TRBJ2-7
V gene: TRBV11-3
CDR3 protein: ASSFGTGGTHSYEQY